The rows below give T cell receptor beta chains drawn from one sample of a study of blood T cell repertoires in COVID-19. Method: immunoSEQ multiplex PCR; TCRdb's copy keeps in-frame clones and lacks some. The table records under 500,000 clones, 80% to 90% of them present only once. The material sequenced was peripheral blood. The receptor set was obtained from a woman younger than 45 with acute or convalescent COVID-19. Each CDR3 is given with its conserved first and last residue. A D gene is named only where the DNA matches it firmly. Expanded clones get a size class; other rows say once, few or many, or leave the size out.

d_call,j_call,clone_size,v_call,cdr3_nt,cdr3_aa
NA,TRBJ1-6,NA,TRBV30,TGTGCCTGGCAGGGACTGAAGAATTCACCCCTCCACTTT,CAWQGLKNSPLHF
NA,TRBJ2-2,NA,TRBV19,TGTGCCAGTAGTATTCGGTTGAGGGGGTTGGCCGGGGAGCTGTTTTTT,CASSIRLRGLAGELFF
TRBD2,TRBJ2-3,NA,TRBV9,TGTGCCAGCAGCGTAGGAGCTGGTAGCGGGGGGTTGCAAGATACGCAGTATTTT,CASSVGAGSGGLQDTQYF
NA,TRBJ2-3,NA,TRBV5-1,TGCGCCAGCAGCTTGGTAGTATCAGATACGCAGTATTTT,CASSLVVSDTQYF
TRBD1,TRBJ2-3,NA,TRBV7-9,TGTGCCAGCAGCTGGGGGATCAGGGGGAATACGCAGTATTTT,CASSWGIRGNTQYF
TRBD2,TRBJ2-1,NA,TRBV20-1,TGCAGTGCTAGTCACCCAAGCGGGGGGCCCTACAATGAGCAGTTCTTC,CSASHPSGGPYNEQFF
TRBD1,TRBJ2-7,few,TRBV19,TGTGCCAGTAGTATCACCGGGACAGGACCTGGCGAGCAGTACTTC,CASSITGTGPGEQYF
NA,TRBJ2-1,once,TRBV11-3,TGTGCCAGCAGCCCCCGGTCCGGGTTCCATGAGCAGTTCTTC,CASSPRSGFHEQFF
TRBD2,TRBJ2-5,NA,TRBV7-3,TGTGCCAGCGCCGGGAGGGCGGGGGAGACCCAGTACTTC,CASAGRAGETQYF
TRBD1,TRBJ2-3,NA,TRBV6-6,TGTGCCAGCAGTTCCGGGACAGGGGATATAGATACGCAGTATTTT,CASSSGTGDIDTQYF
NA,TRBJ1-1,NA,TRBV12-3/TRBV12-4,TGTGCCAGCAGTTTAGCGCGCTACGCTGAAGCTTTCTTT,CASSLARYAEAFF
TRBD1,TRBJ1-1,NA,TRBV5-1,TGCGCCAGCAGCTTAACACCCCCGGGACAGGGGGCGGCTGAAGCTTTCTTT,CASSLTPPGQGAAEAFF
NA,TRBJ1-2,NA,TRBV30,TGTGCCTGGAGTGTAGTGCGGAACTATGGCTACACCTTC,CAWSVVRNYGYTF
TRBD1,TRBJ2-5,NA,TRBV5-6,TGTGCCAGCAGTTACGGGACAGAAGAGACCCAGTACTTC,CASSYGTEETQYF
TRBD1,TRBJ2-2,NA,TRBV9,TGTGCCAGCAGCGCGGCCGGGACAGGGGTCGGCGGGGAGCTGTTTTTT,CASSAAGTGVGGELFF
NA,TRBJ2-2,NA,TRBV7-6,TGTGCCAGCAGCTTAGTCCTGGAGGGGATAGACGGGGAGCTGTTTTTT,CASSLVLEGIDGELFF
NA,TRBJ2-3,NA,TRBV24-1,TGTGCCACAGCCCCGGGGAGGGGGACGCAGTATTTT,CATAPGRGTQYF
NA,TRBJ2-3,NA,TRBV5-1,TGCGCCAGCAGCTTGGTTGGCGGAAGCACAGATACGCAGTATTTT,CASSLVGGSTDTQYF
TRBD1,TRBJ2-3,NA,TRBV29-1,TGCAGCGTTGCTTTTTTACAGGGGACAGATACGCAGTATTTT,CSVAFLQGTDTQYF
NA,TRBJ2-2,NA,TRBV28,TGTGCCAGCAGTTGGGGGGTCACCGGGGAGCTGTTTTTT,CASSWGVTGELFF